The 24 T cell receptor beta chains presented below share a single source sample, sequenced in a study of cytomegalovirus exposure and HLA in healthy donors. PCR used 60 Vbeta primers and 13 Jbeta primers. TCRdb keeps only in-frame clones here, not all; method: immunoSEQ multiplex PCR. The sample holds 140,000 or so clones, approximately 80% seen once. Sequenced input: PBMCs. These receptors were obtained from a female donor in good health and CMV-seronegative.

The CDR3 sequence is CASSRDRVRTGELFF. The CDR3 DNA reads as TGCGCCAGCAGCCGGGACAGGGTCAGAACCGGGGAGCTGTTTTTT. The chain recombines TRBV5-1 with TRBJ2-2, with 9 positions matching TRBD1. CDR3 length: 15 residues. The germline CDR1 and CDR2 sequences are SGHRS and YFSETQ. V was clipped by 4 bases and J by 5 bases; unmatched bases: 6. The whole variable domain, remainder taken from reference TRBV5-1 and TRBJ2-2, is KAGVTQTPRYLIKTRGQQVTLSCSPISGHRSVSWYQQTPGQGLQFLFEYFSETQRNKGNFPGRFSGRQFSNSRSEMNVSTLELGDSALYLCASSRDRVRTGELFFGEGSRLTVL.

The chain couples TRBV4-2 to TRBJ2-1; 7 bases map to TRBD2. V was pared by 0 bases and J by 0 bases, with 5 bases of the junction left unmatched. The CDR3 consists of 17 residues. Germline CDR1 is LGHNA and CDR2 is YNFKEQ. The CDR3 bases are TGTGCCAGCAGCCAAGAAAGGGGACTACACTCCTACAATGAGCAGTTCTTC. Its translation: CASSQERGLHSYNEQFF.

The chain is built from TRBV7-2 and TRBJ2-3; 14 nucleotides align to TRBD2. Germline CDR1 is SGHTA and CDR2 is FQGNSA. This CDR3 contains 18 residues. The junction had 5 bases not matched to a gene; V was cut back by 2 bases and J by 1 base. In nucleotides, the CDR3 is TGTGCCAGCAGCTTAACGAGACTAGCGGGGGGGCGCACAGATACGCAGTATTTT. It specifies CASSLTRLAGGRTDTQYF.

This rearrangement joins TRBV30 to TRBJ2-5; TRBD1 is a possible D gene (6 bases). The DNA end lines up better with TRBJ2-7; the J call may be wrong. Germline V CDR1 and CDR2: GTSNPN, SVGIG (reference sequence). The CDR3 totals 14 residues. For the CDR3, the DNA is TGTGCCTGGAGTGGGACAGAGAATTTCTACGAGCAGTACTTC. This sequence encodes CAWSGTENFYEQYF.

The chain has TRBV19 and TRBJ1-2; D is undetermined. The V end was cut by 5 bases, the J end by 5 bases, with 12 bases between. CDR1 LNHDA and CDR2 SQIVND come from the germline V gene (reference sequence). The CDR3 sequence is 13 residues long. The CDR3 here is CASSGKRSYGYTF. The CDR3 region has the DNA TGTGCCAGTAGTGGCAAGCGGTCTTATGGCTACACCTTC.

The chain uses TRBV6-4 and TRBJ2-1; weak D call: TRBD1 (6 bases). V was trimmed by 6 bases and J by 7 bases, leaving 13 bases between them. The germline V gene has CDR1 MRHNA and CDR2 SNTAGT. The CDR3 has 13 residues. The CDR3 nucleotides are TGTGCCAGCAGCGAACAGGGTGGAAATGAGCAGTTCTTC. The encoded protein is CASSEQGGNEQFF.

This clone was seen only a few times. The gene calls are TRBV6-1 and TRBJ1-1; D is unresolved. Germline CDR1 is MNHNS and CDR2 is SASEGT. With 7 bases removed from V and 8 bases from J, the gap between germline ends came to 17 bases. The CDR3 has 13 residues. The DNA for the CDR3 is TGTGCCAGCACTCTAACGAGGGTGGGGGAAGCTTTCTTT. This gives the protein CASTLTRVGEAFF.

This clone has more than one count but fewer than ten. The genes are TRBV4-3 and TRBJ1-1, with 10 bases matching TRBD1. Trimming cost V 1 base and J 10 bases; bases outside gene matches: 6. CDR3 length: 14 residues. Germline assignment: CDR1 LGHNA and CDR2 YSLEER. The CDR3 DNA is TGCGCCAGCAGCCAAGTATACGGACAGGGGGGAGCTTTCTTT. Protein product: CASSQVYGQGGAFF.

The genes are TRBV9 and TRBJ1-1; 7 bases match TRBD1. The germline V gene encodes CDR1 SGDLS and CDR2 YYNGEE. The CDR3 spans 15 residues. Losses at the gene ends were 6 bases for V and 0 bases for J; bases not matched to a gene: 8. For the CDR3, the DNA is TGTGCCAGCATCGAGGGACAGCCGTTGAACACTGAAGCTTTCTTT. It yields the protein CASIEGQPLNTEAFF.

This clone appeared once. The CDR3 region has the DNA TGTGCTGTCCTAGGCGGGGGCTCCTACGAGCAGTACTTC. As protein: CAVLGGGSYEQYF. V and J are TRBV28 and TRBJ2-7, with 7 nucleotides matching TRBD2. There are 13 residues in the CDR3. The germline V gene has CDR1 MDHEN and CDR2 SYDVKM. The full variable domain, completed using reference TRBV28 and TRBJ2-7, is DVKVTQSSRYLVKRTGEKVFLECVQDMDHENMFWYRQDPGLGLRLIYFSYDVKMKEKGDIPEGYSVSREKKERFSLILESASTNQTSMYLCAVLGGGSYEQYFGPGTRLTVT.

CDR3 loop: CASSPSLATDTQYF. The CDR3 DNA follows: TGCGCCAGCAGTCCGTCCTTAGCGACAGATACGCAGTATTTT. The rearrangement joins TRBV4-1 to TRBJ2-3; maybe TRBD2 (5 bases). V was shortened by 6 bases and J by 3 bases, with 13 bases between the two germline ends. CDR3 size: 14 residues. Per germline, CDR1 MGHRA and CDR2 YSYEKL.

The chain has TRBV27 and TRBJ2-1, with 8 bases identical to TRBD2. V lost 2 bases, J lost 6 bases, and 3 bases stayed unmatched. Germline-derived CDR1 and CDR2 are MNHEY and SMNVEV (reference sequence). The length of the CDR3 is 14 residues. CDR3 sequence (DNA): TGTGCCAGCAGTTTACGGGGGGGTAGCAATGAGCAGTTCTTC. This translates into CASSLRGGSNEQFF.

With respect to this clone: The junction departs from the called germline gene at one end, perhaps through a read error. V is TRBV28 and J is TRBJ2-3; 14 bases are a match to TRBD2. This CDR3 is 16 amino acids long. The germline V gene encodes CDR1 MDHEN and CDR2 SYDVKM. CDR3 DNA: TGTGCCAGCAGTTTGGGACTAGCGGGAGACGCAGATACGCAATATTTT. This translates into CASSLGLAGDADTQYF.

A few counts support this clone. The CDR3 DNA is TGTGCCAGCAGTGGACTAGCGGGCCTCTCTGGGGCCAACGTCCTGACTTTC. It codes for CASSGLAGLSGANVLTF. V gene TRBV6-1 combines with J gene TRBJ2-6; 10 bases map to TRBD2. V lost 4 bases, J lost 0 bases, and 3 bases stayed unmatched. The CDR3 contains 17 residues. Germline V lookup: CDR1 MNHNS, CDR2 SASEGT.

The J gene is TRBJ1-5, the V gene TRBV19, with TRBD1 matching 7 bases. The CDR3 has 16 residues. V gave up 4 bases and J gave up 10 bases; unmatched junction bases: 16. Germline CDR1 is LNHDA and CDR2 is SQIVND (reference sequence). In DNA form, the CDR3 reads TGTGCCAGTAGTAAGCCGGGACAGAGGGAGTATGGCCCCCAGCATTTT. Protein: CASSKPGQREYGPQHF.

The rearrangement joins TRBV5-8 to TRBJ2-5, with a weak D call TRBD1 (6 bases). The V and J ends lost 3 bases and 11 bases respectively, with 20 bases between them. CDR3 length equals 14 residues. From germline, CDR1 is SGHTS and CDR2 YDEGEE. Written as DNA, the CDR3 is TGTGCCAGCAGCTGGACCAGGGGCATAGGGGAGCAGTACTTC. This codes for CASSWTRGIGEQYF.

V and J are TRBV2 and TRBJ2-1, with 8 bases aligning to TRBD2. The CDR3 is 17 residues long. CDR1 and CDR2 (germline): SNHLY, FYNNEI. V shed 10 bases, J shed 2 bases, and the junction held 16 bases outside the gene matches. DNA of the CDR3: TGTGCCAACCGCTATGTAAGCGGGAGAGCTCCCTACAATGAGCAGTTCTTC. As protein: CANRYVSGRAPYNEQFF.

This chain connects TRBV9 to TRBJ1-3; TRBD1 is a possible D gene (6 bases). CDR1 and CDR2 from the germline V gene are SGDLS and YYNGEE. CDR3 size: 13 residues. Trimming cost V 6 bases and J 2 bases, with 9 bases left between them. The CDR3 coding sequence is TGTGCCAGCAACCGGGACACTGGAAACACCATATATTTT. Its protein product is CASNRDTGNTIYF. Full variable domain (outside the CDR3, taken from reference TRBV9 and TRBJ1-3): DSGVTQTPKHLITATGQRVTLRCSPRSGDLSVYWYQQSLDQGLQFLIQYYNGEERAKGNILERFSAQQFPDLHSELNLSSLELGDSALYFCASNRDTGNTIYFGEGSWLTVV.

V is TRBV5-1 and J is TRBJ2-7, with no clear D. The length of the CDR3 is 12 residues. Trimming took off 3 bases at V and 2 bases at J, with 6 bases between the two ends. In germline, CDR1 is SGHRS, CDR2 YFSETQ. The CDR3 DNA is TGCGCCAGCAGCTCGAGCACCTACGAGCAGTACTTC. It is translated as CASSSSTYEQYF. Full variable domain (remainder filled in from reference TRBV5-1 and TRBJ2-7): KAGVTQTPRYLIKTRGQQVTLSCSPISGHRSVSWYQQTPGQGLQFLFEYFSETQRNKGNFPGRFSGRQFSNSRSEMNVSTLELGDSALYLCASSSSTYEQYFGPGTRLTVT.

The V and J genes are TRBV28 and TRBJ2-4; 7 nucleotides align to TRBD1. The germline V gene encodes CDR1 MDHEN and CDR2 SYDVKM. The length of the CDR3 is 18 residues. Trimming at V came to 4 bases and at J to 1 base, leaving 13 bases not matched to a gene. The CDR3 protein is CASSWDSLRPGAKNIQYF. CDR3 DNA sequence: TGTGCCAGCAGTTGGGACAGTCTCCGCCCTGGGGCCAAAAACATTCAGTACTTC.

The rearrangement uses TRBV4-2 and TRBJ2-3, with D possibly TRBD2 on 6 matching bases. The CDR3 length is 17 residues. In germline, CDR1 is LGHNA, CDR2 YNFKEQ. Trimming removed 5 bases from V and 1 base from J, with 19 bases in between. CDR3 nucleotide sequence: TGTGCCAGCAGCTCGGGGACTGCCATCCCCGGCACAGATACGCAGTATTTT. This translates into CASSSGTAIPGTDTQYF.

Remarks on this clone: The germline gene is not matched at one end of the junction; a read error may be the cause. The chain links TRBV12-5 to TRBJ2-7, with TRBD2 as a possible D gene (6 bases). The CDR3 has 13 amino acids. The V gene's germline CDR1 is LGHNT and CDR2 FRNRAP. This CDR3 reads CASDLVGGREQYF. CDR3 bases: TGTGCTAGTGATTTGGTAGGAGGGCGCGAGCAGTACTTC.

The chain uses TRBV5-1 and TRBJ2-7; 13 bases match TRBD2. CDR1 and CDR2 (germline): SGHRS, YFSETQ. This CDR3 comprises 16 residues. The ends lost 4 bases at V and 6 bases at J; junction bases unmatched: 10. CDR3 region: CASSPIAGLAGTEQYF. DNA for the CDR3: TGCGCCAGCAGCCCTATAGCGGGACTAGCGGGAACCGAGCAGTACTTC.

This chain links TRBV5-6 with TRBJ1-2; the D gene is possibly TRBD1 (5 bases). Trimming left V 2 bases short and J 3 bases short, with 8 bases between. Germline V gives CDR1 SGHDT, CDR2 YYEEEE. The CDR3 has 13 amino acids. The CDR3 reads CASSFAGDYGYTF. CDR3 nucleotides: TGTGCCAGCAGCTTCGCGGGGGACTATGGCTACACCTTC. Combining the CDR3 with reference TRBV5-6 and TRBJ1-2 gives the whole variable domain DAGVTQSPTHLIKTRGQQVTLRCSPKSGHDTVSWYQQALGQGPQFIFQYYEEEERQRGNFPDRFSGHQFPNYSSELNVNALLLGDSALYLCASSFAGDYGYTFGSGTRLTVV.